These 2 T cell receptor beta chains were all obtained from the same sample, sequenced in a study of T cell clonality in common variable immunodeficiency. General study points: Common variable immunodeficiency TCR beta sequences reportedly had fewer deletions and N-nucleotide insertions.

Using immunoSEQ multiplex PCR, the repertoire was profiled, and TCRdb retains in-frame clones only, with some absent. The sample includes around 21,000 clones, none of them occurring once. Their recognized antigens are unknown. Source material: peripheral blood mononuclear cells. These receptors were collected from a human donor with common variable immunodeficiency.

Remarks on this clone: The CDR3 is cut off 3 residues early in the read; its end comes from the germline J gene. V is TRBV19 and J is TRBJ1-6; 7 bases line up with TRBD1. CDR1 and CDR2 from the germline V gene are LNHDA and SQIVND (reference sequence). This CDR3 is 15 amino acids long. V was pared by 4 bases and J by 8 bases, with 8 bases of the junction left unmatched. CDR3 sequence reads: CASSNLGQPYSPLHF. CDR3 bases read: TGTGCCAGTAGTAACCTGGGACAGCCCTATTCACCC.

This clone has only a few counts. Sequencing ends 3 residues short of the CDR3 end; the germline J gene provides the rest. The chain combines TRBV18 with TRBJ1-1, with D perhaps TRBD1 (6 bases). This CDR3 spans 15 amino acids. Germline V gene sequence: CDR1 KGHSH, CDR2 LQKENI. V lost 10 bases to trimming and J lost 3 bases, with 21 bases between them. The CDR3: CATKGTGTIYTEAFF. The DNA read from the CDR3 is TGTGCCACCAAAGGAACAGGGACAATCTACACTGAA.